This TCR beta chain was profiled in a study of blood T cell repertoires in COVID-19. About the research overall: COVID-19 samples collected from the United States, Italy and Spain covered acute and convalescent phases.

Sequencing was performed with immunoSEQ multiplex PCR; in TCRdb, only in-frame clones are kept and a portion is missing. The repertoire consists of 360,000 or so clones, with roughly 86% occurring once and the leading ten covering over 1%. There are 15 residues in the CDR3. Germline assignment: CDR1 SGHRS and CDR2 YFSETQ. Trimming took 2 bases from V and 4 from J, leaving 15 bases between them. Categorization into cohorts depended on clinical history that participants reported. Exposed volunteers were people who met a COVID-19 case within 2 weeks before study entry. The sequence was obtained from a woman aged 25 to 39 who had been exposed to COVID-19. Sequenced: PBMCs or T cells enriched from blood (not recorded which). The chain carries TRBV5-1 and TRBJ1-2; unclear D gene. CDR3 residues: CASSLDTGVFYGYTF. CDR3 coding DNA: TGCGCCAGCAGCTTAGATACGGGAGTCTTCTATGGCTACACCTTC.